This T cell receptor (beta chain) is from a study of cytomegalovirus exposure and HLA in healthy donors. Broader study findings: In a later analysis, productive TCRs from donors in an Asian-associated ancestry cluster reportedly carried fewer N-insertions than the cohort mean. Using a false discovery rate of 0.05, a later analysis showed that 15,000 to 20,000 TCR beta sequences were associated with HLA alleles. Sequencing probably produced one cluster of sequence variants that were highly shared. No immune exposure information besides CMV serostatus was available.

Points on this clone: The antigen is undetermined.

The V gene's germline CDR1 is SGHTA and CDR2 FQGNSA. The CDR3 runs 17 residues. Trimming cost V 4 bases and J 1 base, with 18 bases left between them. This PCR relied on a set of 60 Vbeta primers and 13 Jbeta primers. Data came from immunoSEQ multiplex PCR; TCRdb stores just in-frame clones and leaves some out. The table includes tens of thousands of clones, about 79% detected once. J is TRBJ2-3 and V is TRBV7-2; the D gene is possibly TRBD2 (5 bases). The TCR was taken from a man in his fifties or sixties in good health and CMV-seronegative. The sample comprised PBMCs. The CDR3 DNA sequence: TGTGCCAGCAGCTCCGAGGGCCCCCCTTCCGGCACAGATACGCAGTATTTT. This translates into CASSSEGPPSGTDTQYF. Full variable domain (rest looked up from reference TRBV7-2 and TRBJ2-3): GAGVSQSPSNKVTEKGKDVELRCDPISGHTALYWYRQSLGQGLEFLIYFQGNSAPDKSGLPSDRFSAERTGGSVSTLTIQRTQQEDSAVYLCASSSEGPPSGTDTQYFGPGTRLTVL.